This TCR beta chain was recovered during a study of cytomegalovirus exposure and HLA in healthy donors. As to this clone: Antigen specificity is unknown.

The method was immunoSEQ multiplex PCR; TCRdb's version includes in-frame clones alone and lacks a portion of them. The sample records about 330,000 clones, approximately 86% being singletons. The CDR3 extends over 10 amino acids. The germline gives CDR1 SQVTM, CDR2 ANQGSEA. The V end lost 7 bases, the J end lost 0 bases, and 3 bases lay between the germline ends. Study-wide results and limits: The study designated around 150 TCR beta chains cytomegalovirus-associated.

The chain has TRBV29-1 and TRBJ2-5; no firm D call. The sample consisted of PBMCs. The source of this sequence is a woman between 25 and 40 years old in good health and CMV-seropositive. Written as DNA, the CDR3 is TGCAGCGCGTACCAAGAGACCCAGTACTTC. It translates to CSAYQETQYF.